These T cell receptor beta chains were read from a single sample in a study of tumor-infiltrating lymphocytes in primary liver carcinoma. TCRdb passed the multiplex PCR reads through MiXCR, listing each CDR3 protein once. The sample consists of under 150,000 distinct CDR3 sequences, 65% to 75% of them appearing once. Sequencing was performed on tumor-adjacent normal liver tissue. The receptors shown here come from a woman aged 55-69 years with primary liver carcinoma and hepatitis B virus infection. CDR3s include the opening cysteine and the closing phenylalanine or tryptophan. The D gene is left open where the match is weak. Size is stated for part of the rows, as once, few or many counts, or as a class when the clone is expanded.

d_call	v_call	clone_size	j_call	cdr3_nt	cdr3_aa
.	TRBV29-1	many	TRBJ2-1	TGCAGCGTTGCTCCAGAGGGGTTGGGTGAGCAGTTCTTC	CSVAPEGLGEQFF
.	TRBV5-6	.	TRBJ1-1	TGTGCCAGCAGCTTGGCCGCCGGGACATGGGACGTTTGGACTGAAGCCTTCTTT	CASSLAAGTWDVWTEAFF
.	TRBV29-1	.	TRBJ1-1	TGCAGCGTTGATAACGGCGGGACTGAAGCTTACTTT	CSVDNGGTEAYF
TRBD1	TRBV29-1	once	TRBJ2-5	TGCAGCGTTGGGACAGGGGGCAGTGGGACCCAGTACTTC	CSVGTGGSGTQYF
.	TRBV6-6	many	TRBJ2-7	TGTGCCAGCAGTGGGGGGGCGTGGGAGCAGTACTTC	CASSGGAWEQYF
.	TRBV29-1	.	TRBJ2-1	TGCGGCGTTGGCCCAGGCCGCGGTGAGCAGTTCTTC	CGVGPGRGEQFF
.	TRBV24-1	.	TRBJ2-1	TGTGCCACAGGTTGGGAAAACAATGAGCAGTTCTTC	CATGWENNEQFF
.	TRBV29-1	once	TRBJ1-5	TGCTGCGTCGAAGCGTTGGGCAGGGTGGGGGTTGGCACAGATACGCAGCATTTT	CCVEALGRVGVGTDTQHF
.	TRBV6-6	.	TRBJ2-7	TGTGCCAGCATGGAGGAGGGGTCTGGCGAGCAGTATTTC	CASMEEGSGEQYF
TRBD2	TRBV28	.	TRBJ2-3	TGTGCCAGCAGTATACTAGCGGGAGTCAGCACAGATACGCAGTATTTT	CASSILAGVSTDTQYF
.	TRBV12-3/TRBV12-4	.	TRBJ2-1	TGTGCTAGCAGCATGTACAATGAGCAGCTCTTC	CASSMYNEQLF
TRBD2	TRBV7-9	many	TRBJ2-1	TGTGCCAGCAGCTCTCAGCCCTATGTTAGCGGGGGGGGGCAGTTCTTC	CASSSQPYVSGGGQFF
.	TRBV12-3/TRBV12-4	once	TRBJ1-1	TGTGCCAGCAGTTTAGCGCGGGTTGGGATCACTGAAGCTTTCTTT	CASSLARVGITEAFF
.	TRBV25-1	many	TRBJ2-3	TGTGCCAGCAGTGAAGGGCCGAGGGATAAGGACAGAGATACGCAGTATTTT	CASSEGPRDKDRDTQYF